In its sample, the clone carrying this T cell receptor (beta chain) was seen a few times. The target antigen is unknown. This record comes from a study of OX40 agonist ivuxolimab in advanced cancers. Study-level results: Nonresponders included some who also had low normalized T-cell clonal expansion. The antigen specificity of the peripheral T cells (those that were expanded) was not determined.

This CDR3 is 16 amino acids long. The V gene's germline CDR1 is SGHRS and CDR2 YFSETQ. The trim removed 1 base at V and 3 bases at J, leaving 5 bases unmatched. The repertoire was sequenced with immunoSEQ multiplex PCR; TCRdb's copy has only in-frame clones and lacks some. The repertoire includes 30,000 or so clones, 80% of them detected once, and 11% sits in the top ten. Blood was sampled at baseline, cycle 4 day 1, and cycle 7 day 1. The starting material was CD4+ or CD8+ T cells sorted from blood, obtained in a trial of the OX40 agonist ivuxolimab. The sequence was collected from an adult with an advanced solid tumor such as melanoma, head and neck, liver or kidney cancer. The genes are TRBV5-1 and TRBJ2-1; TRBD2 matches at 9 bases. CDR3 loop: CASSLTRGGNYNEQFF. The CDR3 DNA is TGCGCCAGCAGCTTGACGCGGGGGGGCAACTACAATGAGCAGTTCTTC.